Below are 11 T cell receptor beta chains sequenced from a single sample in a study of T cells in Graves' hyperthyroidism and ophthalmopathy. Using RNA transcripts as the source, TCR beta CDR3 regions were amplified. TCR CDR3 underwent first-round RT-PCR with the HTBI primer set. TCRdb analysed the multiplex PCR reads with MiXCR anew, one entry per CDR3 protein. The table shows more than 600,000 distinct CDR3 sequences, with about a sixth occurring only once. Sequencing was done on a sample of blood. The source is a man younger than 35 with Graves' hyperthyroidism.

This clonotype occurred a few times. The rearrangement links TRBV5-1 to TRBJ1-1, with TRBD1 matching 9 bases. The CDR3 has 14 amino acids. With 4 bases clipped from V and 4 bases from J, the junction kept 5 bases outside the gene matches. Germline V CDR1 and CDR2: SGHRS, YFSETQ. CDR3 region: CASSAVTGGTEAFF. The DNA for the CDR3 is TGCGCCAGCAGCGCCGTGACAGGGGGCACTGAAGCTTTCTTT.

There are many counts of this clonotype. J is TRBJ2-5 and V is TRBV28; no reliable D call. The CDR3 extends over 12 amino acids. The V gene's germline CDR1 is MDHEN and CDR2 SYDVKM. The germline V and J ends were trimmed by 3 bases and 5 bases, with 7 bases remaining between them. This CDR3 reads CASSFSWETQYF. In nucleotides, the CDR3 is TGTGCCAGCAGTTTTAGCTGGGAGACCCAGTACTTC.

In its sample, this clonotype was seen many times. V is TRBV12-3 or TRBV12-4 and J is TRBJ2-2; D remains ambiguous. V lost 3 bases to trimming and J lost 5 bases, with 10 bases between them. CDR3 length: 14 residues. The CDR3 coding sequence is TGTGCCAGCAGTTTGCAGGCTTCGACCGGGGAGCTGTTTTTT. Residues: CASSLQASTGELFF.

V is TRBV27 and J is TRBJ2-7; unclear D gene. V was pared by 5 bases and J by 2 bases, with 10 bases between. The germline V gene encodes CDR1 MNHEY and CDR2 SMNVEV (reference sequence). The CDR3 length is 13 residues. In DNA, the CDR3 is TGTGCCAGCAGTCCCAGTATGACCTACGAGCAGTACTTC. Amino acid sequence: CASSPSMTYEQYF.

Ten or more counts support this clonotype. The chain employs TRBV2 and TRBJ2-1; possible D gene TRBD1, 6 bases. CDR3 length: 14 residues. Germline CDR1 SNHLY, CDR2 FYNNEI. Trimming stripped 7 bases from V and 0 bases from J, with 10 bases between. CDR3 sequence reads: CASTGTFSYNEQFF. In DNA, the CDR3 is TGTGCCAGCACCGGGACATTCTCCTACAATGAGCAGTTCTTC. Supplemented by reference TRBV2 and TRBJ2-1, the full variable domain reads EPEVTQTPSHQVTQMGQEVILRCVPISNHLYFYWYRQILGQKVEFLVSFYNNEISEKSEIFDDQFSVERPDGSNFTLKIRSTKLEDSAMYFCASTGTFSYNEQFFGPGTRLTVL.

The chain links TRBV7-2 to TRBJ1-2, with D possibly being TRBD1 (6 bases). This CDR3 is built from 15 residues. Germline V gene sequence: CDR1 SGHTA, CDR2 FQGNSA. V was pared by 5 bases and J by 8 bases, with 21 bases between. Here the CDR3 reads CASSPTGSTPSGYTF. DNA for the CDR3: TGTGCCAGCAGCCCGACAGGATCTACCCCTAGCGGCTACACCTTC.

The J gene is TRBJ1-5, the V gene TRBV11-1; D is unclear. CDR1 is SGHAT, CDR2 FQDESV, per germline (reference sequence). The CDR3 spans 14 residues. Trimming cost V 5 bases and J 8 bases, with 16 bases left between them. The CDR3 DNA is TGTGCCAGCAGCCCTGGGCCGGGAACTGAGCCCCAGCATTTT. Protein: CASSPGPGTEPQHF.

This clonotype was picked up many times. The CDR3 region is CAWSSGQNPGYEQYF. Written as DNA, the CDR3 is TGTGCCTGGAGTTCGGGACAGAACCCCGGCTACGAGCAGTACTTC. This sequence joins TRBV30 and TRBJ2-7; TRBD1 agrees at 7 bases. After removal of 2 bases from V and 3 bases from J, the junction contained 10 bases not matched to a gene. This CDR3 has 15 residues. Germline loops: CDR1 GTSNPN, CDR2 SVGIG (reference sequence).

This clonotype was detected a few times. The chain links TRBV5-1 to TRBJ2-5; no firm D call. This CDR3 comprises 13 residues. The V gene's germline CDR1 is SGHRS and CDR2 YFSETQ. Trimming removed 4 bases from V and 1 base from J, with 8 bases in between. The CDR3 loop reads CASSRIRQETQYF. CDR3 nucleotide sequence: TGCGCCAGCAGCCGGATCCGCCAAGAGACCCAGTACTTC.

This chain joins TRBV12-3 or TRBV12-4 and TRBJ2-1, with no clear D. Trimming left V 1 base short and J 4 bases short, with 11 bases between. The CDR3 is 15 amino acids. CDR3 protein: CASSLDRPVYNEQFF. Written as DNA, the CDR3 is TGTGCCAGCAGTTTAGATCGGCCAGTTTACAATGAGCAGTTCTTC.

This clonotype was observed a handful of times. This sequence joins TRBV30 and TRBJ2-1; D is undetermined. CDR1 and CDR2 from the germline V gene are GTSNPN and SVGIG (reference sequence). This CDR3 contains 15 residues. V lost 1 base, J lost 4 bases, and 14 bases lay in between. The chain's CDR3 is CAWSEKGPFYNEQFF. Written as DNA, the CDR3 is TGTGCCTGGAGTGAAAAAGGTCCCTTTTACAATGAGCAGTTCTTC.